The 9 T cell receptor beta chains below all came from one sample that was sequenced in a study of metastatic and nonmetastatic thyroid tumors. TCRdb re-called the PCR reads with MiXCR. The sample shows more than 9,500 clones, roughly 31% of them seen only once. The entire patient cohort was treatment-naive prior to thyroid surgery. Sequencing input: tumor tissue. The source of these receptors is a male donor with papillary thyroid cancer or a benign thyroid nodule (not recorded which). Some clones in this sample may be carry-over from other donors' samples.

The V gene is TRBV6-2 or TRBV6-3, the J gene TRBJ1-5, with 9 bases fitting TRBD1. V was pared by 8 bases and J by 7 bases, with 12 bases of the junction left unmatched. The CDR3 sequence is 15 residues long. The germline V gene encodes CDR1 MNHEY and CDR2 SVGEGT. As DNA, the CDR3 is TGTGCCAGCGGATACTGGGACAGGGAAATCCAGCCCCAGCATTTT. Its protein is CASGYWDREIQPQHF.

Many counts were recorded for this clone. The rearrangement uses TRBV6-4 and TRBJ2-3, with a tentative D call TRBD1 (6 bases). CDR1 is MRHNA, CDR2 SNTAGT, per germline. The CDR3 consists of 14 residues. Trimming left V 3 bases short and J 3 bases short, with 10 bases between. The DNA of the CDR3 is TGTGCCAGCAGTGAAAACAGGGAAACAGATACGCAGTATTTT. This codes for CASSENRETDTQYF.

This rearrangement joins TRBV5-1 to TRBJ2-7, with D possibly matching TRBD2 (5 bases). CDR3 size: 14 residues. Germline CDR1 is SGHRS and CDR2 is YFSETQ. V was cut by 0 bases and J by 5 bases, with 12 bases left in between. CDR3 region: CASSLAEGWNEQYF. CDR3 bases: TGCGCCAGCAGCTTGGCCGAGGGTTGGAACGAGCAGTACTTC.

This clone showed up just a few times. This chain connects TRBV18 to TRBJ2-5; D may be TRBD2 (6 bases). This CDR3 comprises 17 residues. With 3 bases removed from V and 5 bases from J, the gap between germline ends came to 22 bases. Per the germline V gene, CDR1 is KGHSH and CDR2 is LQKENI. The CDR3 here is CASSPPNAFVADETQYF. For the CDR3, the DNA is TGTGCCAGCTCACCTCCCAACGCATTCGTAGCGGACGAGACCCAGTACTTC.

The sample holds a few counts of this clone. Other DNA sequences in the sample encode the same CDR3. The chain carries TRBV19 and TRBJ2-7, with 8 nucleotides matching TRBD2. The junction had 9 bases not matched to a gene; V was cut back by 8 bases and J by 3 bases. This CDR3 has 14 amino acids. Germline V gene data show CDR1 as LNHDA and CDR2 as SQIVND (reference sequence). The CDR3, as DNA: TGTGCCAGTTCCCCAGCGGGAGAAGACTACGAGCAGTACTTC. Translating it yields CASSPAGEDYEQYF.

Ten or more counts support this clone. One end of the junction varies from germline; a read error may be responsible. Within the sample, other DNA sequences also encode this same CDR3. The chain links TRBV18 to TRBJ1-6; the D gene is possibly TRBD1 (5 bases). The CDR3 covers 14 residues. Per the germline V gene, CDR1 is KGHSH and CDR2 is LQKENI. CDR3 loop: CASSPQGDNPPLHF. The CDR3 DNA follows: TGTGCCAGCTCACCCCAGGGAGATAATCCACCCCTCCACTTT.

This clone was detected many times. This sequence joins TRBV6-2 or TRBV6-3 and TRBJ2-5; D gene ambiguous. The germline CDR1 and CDR2 sequences are MNHEY and SVGEGT. The CDR3 totals 12 residues. With 6 bases removed from V and 2 bases from J, the gap between germline ends came to 7 bases. DNA for the CDR3: TGTGCCAGCAGCAAAAAACAAGAGACCCAGTACTTC. Protein: CASSKKQETQYF.

The gene calls are TRBV7-3 and TRBJ2-2; D may correspond to TRBD1 or TRBD2 (5 bases each). From germline, CDR1 is SGHTA and CDR2 FQGTGA. Between the trimmed V and J ends, which lost 6 bases and 9 bases, there was a span of 17 bases. The CDR3 is made up of 14 amino acids. The CDR3 is CASRPGLAGRELFF. CDR3 nucleotide sequence: TGTGCCAGCAGGCCGGGGCTAGCTGGCAGGGAGCTGTTTTTT. The whole variable domain, remainder taken from reference TRBV7-3 and TRBJ2-2, is GAGVSQTPSNKVTEKGKYVELRCDPISGHTALYWYRQSLGQGPEFLIYFQGTGAADDSGLPNDRFFAVRPEGSVSTLKIQRTERGDSAVYLCASRPGLAGRELFFGEGSRLTVL.

At least ten counts were recorded for this clone. V is TRBV20-1 and J is TRBJ2-5, with TRBD2 as a possible D gene (6 bases). The CDR3 runs 15 residues. Germline V lookup: CDR1 DFQATT, CDR2 SNEGSKA (reference sequence). The V and J ends lost 0 bases and 2 bases respectively, with 13 bases between them. CDR3 DNA: TGCAGTGCTAGAGATCCCCCGCGGGGACAAGAGACCCAGTACTTC. Translating gives CSARDPPRGQETQYF.